These 28 T cell receptor beta chains share one sample of origin, sequenced in a study of blood T cell repertoires in COVID-19. Data came from immunoSEQ multiplex PCR; TCRdb stores just in-frame clones and leaves some out. The top ten hold roughly 5% of the sample, which has fewer than 400,000 clones, 89% seen once. Sequencing used PBMCs or T cells enriched from blood (not recorded which). The receptors were sampled from a man aged 55 to 70 who had recovered from COVID-19.

This chain joins TRBV24-1 and TRBJ2-3; possible D gene TRBD1, 6 bases. The germline gives CDR1 KGHDR, CDR2 SFDVKD. The length of the CDR3 is 16 residues. The V end was cut by 1 base, the J end by 0 bases, with 10 bases between. CDR3 in amino acids: CATSDFPGQSTDTQYF. The CDR3 DNA is TGTGCCACCAGTGATTTCCCCGGACAGAGCACAGATACGCAGTATTTT.

The rearrangement joins TRBV3-1 (or the pseudogene TRBV3-2) to TRBJ1-1; 7 bases agree with TRBD1. This CDR3 region has 15 residues. Looked up from germline, CDR1 is LGHDT and CDR2 is YNNKEL (reference sequence). Losses at the gene ends were 3 bases for V and 5 bases for J; bases not matched to a gene: 9. The DNA for the CDR3 is TGTGCCAGCAGCCAGGCGGGGACAGAGAGTACTGAAGCTTTCTTT. Its protein is CASSQAGTESTEAFF.

The chain employs TRBV24-1 and TRBJ2-5; 10 bases fit TRBD1. Germline CDR1 reads KGHDR; CDR2 reads SFDVKD. The CDR3 covers 15 residues. J lost 2 bases, V lost 6 bases, and 5 bases had no gene match. In nucleotides, the CDR3 is TGTGCCACCAGTACGGGACAGGGGCCTCAAGAGACCCAGTACTTC. Residues: CATSTGQGPQETQYF.

This clone was found once. The rearrangement joins TRBV14 to TRBJ1-4, with no clear D. Trimming stripped 4 bases from V and 4 bases from J, with 7 bases between. This CDR3 region has 13 residues. Germline V gene sequence: CDR1 SGHDN, CDR2 FVKESK. CDR3 in amino acids: CASSRRYNEKLFF. As DNA, the CDR3 is TGTGCCAGCAGCCGGCGGTATAATGAAAAACTGTTTTTT.

The genes are TRBV5-1 and TRBJ2-1, with D possibly matching TRBD1 (8 bases). Germline loops: CDR1 SGHRS, CDR2 YFSETQ. The CDR3 covers 16 residues. Trimming took off 4 bases at V and 0 bases at J, with 14 bases between the two ends. This CDR3 is CASSSGTGVSYNEQFF. The CDR3 DNA sequence: TGCGCCAGCAGCAGCGGGACAGGAGTCTCCTACAATGAGCAGTTCTTC.

This clone was observed a single time. The CDR3 region is CASSYPGRVNTEAFF. DNA for the CDR3: TGTGCCAGCAGTTACCCAGGCAGGGTGAACACTGAAGCTTTCTTT. The chain has TRBV6-2 or TRBV6-3 and TRBJ1-1, with D maybe TRBD1 (5 bases). Germline V CDR1 and CDR2: MNHEY, SVGEGT. V lost 2 bases and J 0 bases, leaving 10 bases between the germline ends. The CDR3 has 15 amino acids.

The chain uses TRBV19 and TRBJ2-3; 10 bases are shared with TRBD1. There are 17 residues in the CDR3. The trim removed 2 bases at V and 8 bases at J, leaving 13 bases unmatched. CDR1 LNHDA and CDR2 SQIVND come from the germline V gene (reference sequence). The CDR3 DNA sequence: TGTGCCAGTAGTATAAGACAGGGGGCCTATTACTCCGGTACGCAGTATTTT. This gives the protein CASSIRQGAYYSGTQYF.

The rearrangement uses TRBV5-1 and TRBJ2-5, with 8 nucleotides matching TRBD2. This CDR3 is 15 amino acids long. Trimming at V came to 3 bases and at J to 4 bases, leaving 8 bases not matched to a gene. Germline assignment: CDR1 SGHRS and CDR2 YFSETQ. The CDR3 DNA reads as TGCGCCAGCAGCTCCCAAGCGGGAGTAATAGAGACCCAGTACTTC. Its protein is CASSSQAGVIETQYF.

About this clone: Other nucleotide sequences in the sample specify the same CDR3. The chain employs TRBV9 and TRBJ1-2; a possible D gene is TRBD1 (5 bases). The CDR3 is made up of 13 amino acids. Germline-derived CDR1 and CDR2 are SGDLS and YYNGEE. Trimming shortened V by 2 bases and J by 8 bases, and 13 bases separated the two germline ends. The CDR3 bases are TGTGCCAGCAGCGTGTGGGGCGGAGACGGCTACACCTTC. Its protein product is CASSVWGGDGYTF.

The rearrangement links TRBV30 to TRBJ2-7; TRBD2 aligns across 14 bases. CDR1 is GTSNPN, CDR2 SVGIG, per germline (reference sequence). Germline trimming cut 3 bases from V and 4 bases from J; bases unmatched to any gene: 2. The CDR3 has 14 residues. This CDR3 is CAWRGTSGRYEQYF. As DNA, the CDR3 is TGTGCCTGGAGAGGGACTAGCGGGAGATACGAGCAGTACTTC.

This clone showed up many times. The chain uses TRBV6-5 and TRBJ2-7; D gene unclear. This CDR3 comprises 13 residues. Germline V CDR1 and CDR2: MNHEY, SVGAGI. V was clipped by 7 bases and J by 6 bases, with 16 bases between them. CDR3 sequence: CASMMGDTLEQYF. The CDR3 nucleotides read TGTGCCAGCATGATGGGTGACACGCTCGAGCAGTACTTC.

The chain couples TRBV5-1 to TRBJ2-7; TRBD1 agrees at 8 bases. V lost 3 bases, J lost 5 bases, and 16 bases stayed unmatched. This CDR3 comprises 17 residues. The germline gives CDR1 SGHRS, CDR2 YFSETQ. CDR3 coding DNA: TGCGCCAGCAGCTCGCCACCTTGGACAGGGAGTTTCAACGAGCAGTACTTC. Translation: CASSSPPWTGSFNEQYF.

The genes are TRBV18 and TRBJ2-2; 7 bases match TRBD1. V shed 4 bases and J 2 bases; nucleotides not matched to a gene: 10. Germline V gives CDR1 KGHSH, CDR2 LQKENI. The CDR3 has 17 amino acids. CDR3 in amino acids: CASSLAFGTVNTGELFF. DNA of the CDR3: TGTGCCAGCTCACTAGCATTTGGGACAGTTAACACCGGGGAGCTGTTTTTT.

The chain joins TRBV3-1 (or the pseudogene TRBV3-2) to TRBJ2-6; no definite D call. From germline, CDR1 is LGHDT and CDR2 YNNKEL (reference sequence). Trimming shortened V by 5 bases and J by 1 base, and 3 bases separated the two germline ends. The CDR3 spans 13 residues. In DNA, the CDR3 is TGTGCCAGCAGCTCGTCTGGGGCCAACGTCCTGACTTTC. Translated, it gives CASSSSGANVLTF.

As to this clone: Mismatch with germline at one junction end may stem from a read error. This rearrangement joins TRBV7-7 to TRBJ2-1, with a weak D call TRBD2 (5 bases). The CDR3 totals 20 residues. The V gene's germline CDR1 is SSHAT and CDR2 FNYEAQ (reference sequence). The CDR3 region is CASSSSPLPPDCCSYNEQFF. CDR3 in DNA: TGTGCTAGCAGCTCCTCCCCCCTCCCCCCGGACTGTTGCTCCTACAATGAGCAGTTCTTC.

The V and J genes are TRBV7-6 and TRBJ1-3; no clear D. CDR1 SGHVS and CDR2 FNYEAQ come from the germline V gene. The V end lost 1 base, the J end lost 2 bases, and 6 bases lay between the germline ends. This CDR3 spans 14 amino acids. The CDR3 DNA follows: TGTGCCAGCAGCTTAGGAGAAACTGGAAACACCATATATTTT. Protein: CASSLGETGNTIYF.

V gene TRBV28 combines with J gene TRBJ2-7; possibly TRBD1 for D (6 bases). This CDR3 is 15 amino acids long. Deletions cut 1 base from V and 1 base from J, with 11 bases between. From germline, CDR1 is MDHEN and CDR2 SYDVKM. The CDR3 sequence: CASSLSQGGSYEQYF. The CDR3 DNA reads TGTGCCAGCAGTTTATCACAGGGCGGGTCCTACGAGCAGTACTTC.

As concerns this clone: At one end, the junction sequence differs from germline, possibly due to a read error. J is TRBJ1-5 and V is TRBV28; 8 nucleotides match TRBD1. Germline-derived CDR1 and CDR2 are MDHEN and SYDVKM. CDR3 length: 11 amino acids. The CDR3 nucleotides read TGTGCCAGCAGTATACCGGGACAGGTGAATTTT. The encoded protein is CASSIPGQVNF.

The chain couples TRBV24-1 to TRBJ2-1; the D is unclear. Germline V gene data show CDR1 as KGHDR and CDR2 as SFDVKD. V was shortened by 0 bases and J by 6 bases, with 8 bases between the two germline ends. The CDR3 extends over 14 amino acids. The CDR3 loop is CATSDLGRGNEQFF. The CDR3 DNA sequence: TGTGCCACCAGTGATTTGGGCAGAGGCAATGAGCAGTTCTTC.

As concerns this clone: Germline is not matched at one junction end, which may reflect a read error. The J gene is TRBJ2-5, the V gene TRBV3-1 (or the pseudogene TRBV3-2), with 10 bases matching TRBD2. The CDR3 totals 14 residues. Germline CDR1 and CDR2: LGHDT and YNNKEL (reference sequence). CDR3 DNA: TGTGCCAGCAGCCAAGATAGTGCTAGCGGGAGTATGAACTTC. This codes for CASSQDSASGSMNF.

V gene TRBV5-8 combines with J gene TRBJ2-1; 7 positions agree with TRBD2. Germline values: CDR1 SGHTS, CDR2 YDEGEE. V gave up 9 bases and J gave up 4 bases; unmatched junction bases: 16. This CDR3 spans 16 amino acids. The CDR3 DNA follows: TGTGCCACCGACCCCACCCCTAAGCGGGGTTACAATGAGCAGTTCTTC. Amino acids: CATDPTPKRGYNEQFF.

The rearrangement uses TRBV19 and TRBJ1-4, with no clear D. CDR3 length: 15 amino acids. V was cut by 1 base and J by 6 bases, with 12 bases left in between. CDR1 and CDR2 (germline): LNHDA, SQIVND (reference sequence). The CDR3 region has the DNA TGTGCCAGTAGTATAGCACATCGCCAATATGAAAAACTGTTTTTT. This encodes CASSIAHRQYEKLFF.

The gene calls are TRBV29-1 and TRBJ1-5, with TRBD1 matching over 9 bases. The V and J ends lost 6 bases and 2 bases, in that order; junction bases with no gene match: 5. Germline V lookup: CDR1 SQVTM, CDR2 ANQGSEA. CDR3 size: 14 residues. CDR3 in amino acids: CSVGQGSGNQPQHF. For the CDR3, the DNA is TGCAGCGTGGGACAGGGATCCGGCAATCAGCCCCAGCATTTT.

J is TRBJ1-2 and V is TRBV24-1; 8 bases align to TRBD1. The CDR3 has 14 amino acids. Looked up from germline, CDR1 is KGHDR and CDR2 is SFDVKD. Trimming removed 6 bases from V and 4 bases from J; junction bases left unmatched: 6. DNA of the CDR3: TGTGCCACCAGTCAGGGGGCAGGAGGCTATGGCTACACCTTC. Its translation: CATSQGAGGYGYTF.

The chain links TRBV19 to TRBJ2-7; D might be TRBD1 (6 bases). The CDR3 runs 14 residues. The germline gives CDR1 LNHDA, CDR2 SQIVND (reference sequence). V lost 2 bases to trimming and J lost 3 bases, with 11 bases between them. The DNA for the CDR3 is TGTGCCAGTAGTATACCGGGACAAAACTACGAGCAGTACTTC. Protein product: CASSIPGQNYEQYF.

J is TRBJ2-1 and V is TRBV6-5, with D perhaps TRBD2 (7 bases). The germline V gene encodes CDR1 MNHEY and CDR2 SVGAGI. V was shortened by 0 bases and J by 4 bases, with 13 bases between the two germline ends. This CDR3 is built from 16 residues. The CDR3, as DNA: TGTGCCAGCAGTTACTCGAAGGGGGGGGTTTACAATGAGCAGTTCTTC. Protein product: CASSYSKGGVYNEQFF.

The chain employs TRBV4-3 and TRBJ1-5, with D uncertain. The germline gives CDR1 LGHNA, CDR2 YSLEER. The CDR3 sequence is 16 residues long. Trimming removed 0 bases from V and 0 bases from J, with 9 bases in between. The CDR3 is CASSQEADYSNQPQHF. The CDR3 DNA is TGCGCCAGCAGCCAAGAGGCCGATTATAGCAATCAGCCCCAGCATTTT.

The V gene is TRBV4-3, the J gene TRBJ2-7, with a tentative D call TRBD1 (6 bases). The CDR3 is made up of 14 amino acids. Germline V gene sequence: CDR1 LGHNA, CDR2 YSLEER. V shed 6 bases and J shed 3 bases, with 15 bases lying between them. The CDR3 spells CASSQNSQGYEQYF. CDR3 in DNA: TGCGCCAGCAGTCAAAACTCACAGGGCTACGAGCAGTACTTC.